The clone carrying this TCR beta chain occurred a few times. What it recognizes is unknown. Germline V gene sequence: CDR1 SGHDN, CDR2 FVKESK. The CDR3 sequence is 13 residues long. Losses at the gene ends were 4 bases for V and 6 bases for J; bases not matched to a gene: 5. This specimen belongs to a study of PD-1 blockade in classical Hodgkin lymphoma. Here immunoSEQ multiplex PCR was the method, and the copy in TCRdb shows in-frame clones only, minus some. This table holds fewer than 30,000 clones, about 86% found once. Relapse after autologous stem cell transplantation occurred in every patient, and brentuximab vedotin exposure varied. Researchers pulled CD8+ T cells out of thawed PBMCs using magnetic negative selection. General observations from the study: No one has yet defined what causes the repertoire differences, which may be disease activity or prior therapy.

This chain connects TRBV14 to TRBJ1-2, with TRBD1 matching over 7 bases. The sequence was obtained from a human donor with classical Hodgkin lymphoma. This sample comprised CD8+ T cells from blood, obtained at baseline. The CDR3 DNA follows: TGTGCCAGCAGCCGCTTCACAGGGGATGGCTACACCTTC. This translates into CASSRFTGDGYTF.